Described below is a single T cell receptor beta chain sequence and its context. No antigen is known for it. The sample is drawn from a study of T cells in narcolepsy. The wider study: Enrolled donors included narcolepsy type 1 or type 2 patients and healthy controls.

Study-level results: In some patient and control memory CD4+ samples, autoreactive clones were absent. Comparing one patient's CSF and blood CD4+ clonotypes highlighted HCRT- and TRIB2-specific autoreactive clonotypes. Autoreactive clonotypes reportedly recurred in blood of same and different patients, not controls.

TCRdb's copy holds only in-frame clones and misses some; the assay was immunoSEQ multiplex PCR. The sample yields just over 20,000 clones, 92% seen once. Germline V lookup: CDR1 SGHTA, CDR2 FQGNSA. With 7 bases removed from V and 0 bases from J, the gap between germline ends came to 13 bases. The length of the CDR3 is 15 residues. This receptor was obtained from a human donor with narcolepsy. The chain employs TRBV7-2 and TRBJ2-1; D remains unclear. The sequencing sample was made of CD45RA- memory CD4+ T cells from PBMCs. For the CDR3, the DNA is TGTGCCAGCACCCCGCCAGGAGTCTCCTACAATGAGCAGTTCTTC. Residues: CASTPPGVSYNEQFF.